This TCR beta chain was found in a study of T-cell memory formation after mild COVID-19 (dated by TCRdb to the early 2020s). In terms of the full investigation: TCR sequence clusters from the two donors were found to be largely donor specific. T-cell clones expanding and contracting after mild COVID-19 in a couple of donors were tracked by longitudinal TCRalpha and TCRbeta repertoire sequencing. Two young, previously healthy adult volunteers made up the cohort, one male and one female. Summary of the overall study and its limitations: Contracting CD4+ clones appeared mostly in the CM and EM memory subsets, whereas CD8+ clones were enriched in EMRA. Some responding clones were detected in pre-infection memory, which suggested that pre-existing cross-reactive memory T cells had joined the SARS-CoV-2 response. Clones contracting from day 15 to 85 had balanced CD4/CD8 phenotypes, while a second wave expanding from day 15 to 37 was biased towards CD4+. The study covered only a couple of mild cases, and larger cohorts including severe cases with pre-infection samples were considered necessary. The second-wave clones that peaked on day 37 were not confirmed to be SARS-CoV-2 specific.

Sequencing relied on an Illumina NovaSeq 6000. cDNA libraries for TCRalpha and TCRbeta were prepared by 5'RACE using constant-segment primers, with sample barcodes and unique molecular identifiers added. Trizol reagent was used to extract RNA from every sample. Library amplification was performed in two PCR steps, and a second sample barcode and Illumina TruSeq adapters were introduced in the second step. The libraries were sequenced on an Illumina NovaSeq using 2 x 150 bp paired-end reads. The authors processed their data as follows. The reads were demultiplexed and collapsed into UMI-guided consensus sequences using migec v1.2.7. Using mixcr v2.1.11, UMI consensuses were aligned to TRA and TRB V and J templates and then assembled into clonotypes. A clonotype was counted as expanded or contracted only if both edgeR and NoisET called the change significant, with noise models trained on biological replicates. For edgeR calls, a false discovery rate-adjusted p below 0.01 and a log2 fold-change threshold of 1 were applied. As an exploratory analysis of dynamics, PCA with hierarchical clustering was applied to max-normalized trajectories of the 1000 most abundant clonotypes. Separately sequenced CD4+ and CD8+ repertoires were used to assign a CD4 or CD8 phenotype to each responding clone. Using fastp trimming at Q25 and MiXCR clonotype assembly, TCRdb reanalyzed the public sequencing data and kept in-frame beta chains. All rows with the same CDR3 protein become a single entry with the most common DNA and genes. TCRdb's processing, not the authors', yielded these V and J calls. For this sample the table gives about half a million distinct CDR3 sequences, of which 15% to 20% were detected only once. The biggest ten clones account for approximately 13% of the sample.

PBMCs were isolated by Ficoll-Paque density gradient centrifugation. In the case of this clonotype: Its target antigen remains unknown. Within one base of it there is no much larger clone, and no base qualities were kept.

Counted from cysteine to phenylalanine, this CDR3 has 11 amino acids. Just CDR3 DNA is preserved here, 33 bases in frame from base 1. The junction shows trimming of 5 bases on V and 6 bases on J, plus 7 bases between the germline ends. The sequenced material came from PBMCs or a T cell subset sorted from them (not recorded which). This clonotype was sampled from an adult woman who had mild COVID-19 (a few samples of this study predate the infection). The sample titles of this study are shuffled in the database, so cell type and time point are left out; the donor was told from shared clones. The rearrangement combines TRBV12-3 or TRBV12-4 with TRBJ1-1; the D gene cannot be named for sure. CDR3 region: CASSPGSEAFF. In nucleotide form, the sequence is TGTGCCAGCAGTCCGGGGTCTGAAGCTTTCTTT.